The entry below describes one T cell receptor beta chain. This sample is part of a study of blood T cell repertoires in COVID-19. Across the whole study: Researchers got acute and convalescent COVID-19 samples from the United States, Italy and Spain. T cells, B-cell-depleted T cells, or PBMCs supplied cDNA or gDNA.

CDR3 length: 14 residues. Germline lookup yields CDR1 SGHTA and CDR2 FQGTGA. Deletions cut 4 bases from V and 4 bases from J, with 13 bases between. Authors' analysis steps: From reference gene primer amplification, estimates of nucleated cell counts were derived. The protocol was immunoSEQ multiplex PCR, while the TCRdb copy is restricted to in-frame clones and leaves out a portion. V, J and clone size are taken as reported in that table, and D and trimming were inferred from the DNA itself. The data hold under 200,000 clones, with 88% observed a single time. Sequenced: peripheral blood. The chain employs TRBV7-3 and TRBJ1-1, with D possibly TRBD1 on 6 matching bases. The receptor was derived from a man aged 45-60 years who had recovered from COVID-19. This CDR3 reads CASSSQGVGTEAFF. The CDR3 nucleotides are TGTGCCAGCAGCTCACAGGGTGTGGGCACTGAAGCTTTCTTT. The whole variable domain, filled in from reference TRBV7-3 and TRBJ1-1, reads GAGVSQTPSNKVTEKGKYVELRCDPISGHTALYWYRQSLGQGPEFLIYFQGTGAADDSGLPNDRFFAVRPEGSVSTLKIQRTERGDSAVYLCASSSQGVGTEAFFGQGTRLTVV.